The 20 T cell receptor beta chains below were found in one sample sequenced in a study of blood T cell repertoires in COVID-19 (dated by TCRdb to about 2020). The receptor library was made with the immunoSEQ multiplex PCR assay. The table was pulled from immuneACCESS by TCRdb, which kept in-frame rearrangements only. Such tables lose some clones; where checked, under half of the loss comes from unresolved V genes, and the rest has no known cause. The sample has 180,000 or so clones on record, around 83% of them singletons. The ten biggest clones cover roughly 7.7% of the sample. Sequenced material: peripheral blood. The receptor set was obtained from a woman in her fifties or sixties with acute or convalescent COVID-19.

The table lists this clone with a count of one. The J gene is TRBJ2-5, the V gene TRBV28; 7 nucleotides line up with TRBD1. Germline V gene data show CDR1 as MDHEN and CDR2 as SYDVKM. V shed 6 bases, J shed 4 bases, and the junction held 8 bases outside the gene matches. The CDR3 consists of 14 residues. In DNA, the CDR3 is TGTGCCAGCAGGACTACAGGGGCCGGAGAGACCCAGTACTTC. It encodes CASRTTGAGETQYF.

In its sample, this clone was seen once. The chain is built from TRBV30 and TRBJ1-4; 7 bases align to TRBD1. V trimming: 1 base; J trimming: 8 bases; junction bases outside the gene matches: 7. Germline V CDR1 and CDR2: GTSNPN, SVGIG (reference sequence). The CDR3 covers 14 residues. In nucleotides, the CDR3 is TGTGCCTGGAGTGCTTCAGGGGGGCCCGAAAAACTGTTTTTT. Residues: CAWSASGGPEKLFF. Full variable domain (rest looked up from reference TRBV30 and TRBJ1-4): SQTIHQWPATLVQPVGSPLSLECTVEGTSNPNLYWYRQAAGRGLQLLFYSVGIGQISSEVPQNLSASRPQDRQFILSSKKLLLSDSGFYLCAWSASGGPEKLFFGSGTQLSVL.

The rearrangement joins TRBV2 to TRBJ1-2, with 11 bases aligning to TRBD1. This CDR3 region has 15 residues. The ends lost 11 bases at V and 3 bases at J; junction bases unmatched: 11. Germline V gene lookup returns CDR1 SNHLY and CDR2 FYNNEI. CDR3 residues: CARPSLGQGDYGYTF. The DNA of the CDR3 is TGTGCCCGACCCTCTCTGGGACAGGGGGACTATGGCTACACCTTC.

The chain recombines TRBV9 with TRBJ2-1; 10 bases match TRBD2. This CDR3 has 16 amino acids. The germline gives CDR1 SGDLS, CDR2 YYNGEE. The trim removed 1 base at V and 1 base at J, leaving 2 bases unmatched. CDR3 amino acids: CASSVSSGGSYNEQFF. CDR3 DNA: TGTGCCAGCAGCGTATCTAGCGGGGGATCCTACAATGAGCAGTTCTTC.

The rearrangement links TRBV5-1 to TRBJ2-3, with D unresolved. The CDR3 covers 14 residues. CDR1 SGHRS and CDR2 YFSETQ come from the germline V gene. V was pared by 4 bases and J by 2 bases, with 11 bases between. Here the CDR3 reads CASSTAAFTDTQYF. CDR3 bases: TGCGCCAGCAGCACGGCGGCCTTCACAGATACGCAGTATTTT.

This clone was seen just once. The genes are TRBV16 and TRBJ1-6, with 7 positions matching TRBD1. Germline loops: CDR1 KGHSY, CDR2 FQNENV. CDR3 length: 15 amino acids. With 3 bases clipped from V and 6 bases from J, the junction kept 5 bases outside the gene matches. The CDR3 region is CASSHARDSNSPLHF. The DNA of the CDR3 is TGTGCCAGCAGCCACGCCCGGGACAGTAATTCACCCCTCCACTTT.

The CDR3 loop reads CASYARGRYGYTF. The CDR3 DNA sequence: TGTGCCAGTTATGCCCGGGGGAGATATGGCTACACCTTC. The chain is built from TRBV19 and TRBJ1-2; D may be TRBD1 (5 bases). CDR3 size: 13 residues. Germline V CDR1 and CDR2: LNHDA, SQIVND (reference sequence). The V end was cut by 8 bases, the J end by 5 bases, with 15 bases between.

This sequence joins TRBV21-1 and TRBJ2-7; the tabulated D call, TRBD1, remains unverified against the DNA. TRBV21-1 is recorded as a pseudogene. The CDR3 loop spans 17 amino acids. The DNA of the CDR3 is TGTGCCAGCACCGTCGACCTTGGGGCCCAAGTTCCCTACGAGCAGTACGTC. Protein product: CASTVDLGAQVPYEQYV.

This rearrangement joins TRBV30 to TRBJ2-1; TRBD2 agrees at 7 bases. Trimming at V came to 3 bases and at J to 5 bases, leaving 4 bases not matched to a gene. This CDR3 spans 13 amino acids. The germline gives CDR1 GTSNPN, CDR2 SVGIG (reference sequence). DNA for the CDR3: TGTGCCTGGAGGGCTAGCGGAGACAATGAGCAGTTCTTC. This sequence encodes CAWRASGDNEQFF.

The V gene is TRBV4-1, the J gene TRBJ2-7; D may be TRBD2 (5 bases). From germline, CDR1 is MGHRA and CDR2 YSYEKL. V lost 0 bases, J lost 6 bases, and 15 bases lay in between. CDR3 length: 15 residues. CDR3 region: CASSQEGSGMGEQYF. The CDR3 coding sequence is TGCGCCAGCAGCCAAGAGGGCTCGGGGATGGGCGAGCAGTACTTC.

This clone occurred a few times. The gene calls are TRBV18 and TRBJ1-6; no clear D gene. The CDR3 runs to 13 residues. Trimming removed 3 bases from V and 10 bases from J, with 10 bases in between. CDR1 is KGHSH and CDR2 is LQKENI in the germline V gene. This CDR3 reads CASSPDLSSPLHF. The CDR3 coding sequence is TGTGCCAGCTCACCGGATCTTAGCTCACCCCTCCACTTT.

V and J are TRBV19 and TRBJ2-2; TRBD2 matches at 11 bases. V was clipped by 4 bases and J by 4 bases; unmatched bases: 2. The germline CDR1 and CDR2 sequences are LNHDA and SQIVND (reference sequence). The CDR3 extends over 15 amino acids. The CDR3 reads CASSTLAGATGELFF. The CDR3 DNA sequence: TGTGCCAGTAGTACACTAGCGGGGGCCACCGGGGAGCTGTTTTTT.

The chain recombines TRBV13 with TRBJ2-2; 8 bases map to TRBD1. The CDR3 totals 16 residues. The germline gives CDR1 PRHDT, CDR2 FYEKMQ (reference sequence). Trimming at V came to 7 bases and at J to 1 base, leaving 8 bases not matched to a gene. The CDR3 DNA follows: TGTGCCAGCATAGGGGCCGGGACAGGGAACACCGGGGAGCTGTTTTTT. Amino acid sequence: CASIGAGTGNTGELFF.

The chain uses TRBV27 and TRBJ2-1, with a tentative D call TRBD2 (5 bases). Trimming left V 8 bases short and J 0 bases short, with 23 bases between. This CDR3 has 18 residues. Germline CDR1 is MNHEY and CDR2 is SMNVEV (reference sequence). CDR3 loop: CASLPGRGDWGSYNEQFF. CDR3 bases: TGTGCCAGCCTTCCCGGACGGGGAGATTGGGGCTCCTACAATGAGCAGTTCTTC.

The chain links TRBV9 to TRBJ2-7; D ambiguous. The germline CDR1 and CDR2 sequences are SGDLS and YYNGEE. CDR3 size: 12 residues. V lost 4 bases and J lost 5, with 10 bases in between. The DNA for the CDR3 is TGTGCCAGCAGCCCCCTCAGGCACGAGCAGTACGTC. Protein sequence: CASSPLRHEQYV.

Remarks on this clone: The same CDR3 also results from other DNA sequences found in this sample. The chain carries TRBV2 and TRBJ2-1, with 7 bases aligning to TRBD1. Trimming removed 5 bases from V and 3 bases from J; junction bases left unmatched: 1. Germline V gene sequence: CDR1 SNHLY, CDR2 FYNNEI. The CDR3 spans 13 residues. The CDR3, as DNA: TGTGCCAGCAGTCGACAGGGCTACAATGAGCAGTTCTTC. Translated, it gives CASSRQGYNEQFF.

In DNA, the CDR3 is TGTGCCAGCAGCCTTAGACATTCGGTTTCACCCCTCCACTTT. Translation: CASSLRHSVSPLHF. The chain uses TRBV6-5 and TRBJ1-6; D is unresolved. The V end was cut by 6 bases, the J end by 9 bases, with 15 bases between. The CDR3 covers 14 residues. Germline-derived CDR1 and CDR2 are MNHEY and SVGAGI.

This sequence joins TRBV2 and TRBJ2-3; D not resolved. CDR1 is SNHLY and CDR2 is FYNNEI in the germline V gene. The CDR3 has 13 amino acids. V lost 8 bases, J lost 0 bases, and 9 bases lay in between. The CDR3 here is CASVSYSTDTQYF. The DNA for the CDR3 is TGTGCCAGCGTGTCCTACAGCACAGATACGCAGTATTTT.

The chain joins TRBV7-8 to TRBJ2-3; D perhaps matches TRBD2 (5 bases). The V and J ends lost 4 bases and 2 bases respectively, with 7 bases between them. The germline V gene encodes CDR1 SGHVS and CDR2 FQNEAQ. The CDR3 sequence is 13 residues long. This CDR3 is CASSSGVTDTQYF. DNA of the CDR3: TGTGCCAGCAGCTCCGGGGTCACAGATACGCAGTATTTT. The variable domain in full, with the rest retrieved from reference TRBV7-8 and TRBJ2-3, is GAGVSQSPRYKVAKRGQDVALRCDPISGHVSLFWYQQALGQGPEFLTYFQNEAQLDKSGLPSDRFFAERPEGSVSTLKIQRTQQEDSAVYLCASSSGVTDTQYFGPGTRLTVL.

The V and J genes are TRBV6-6 and TRBJ1-3; 9 bases match TRBD1. Germline trimming cut 2 bases from V and 4 bases from J; bases unmatched to any gene: 6. The CDR3 totals 16 residues. Germline CDR1 is MNHNY and CDR2 is SVGAGI (reference sequence). DNA of the CDR3: TGTGCCAGCAGTTACCCCGGGGACAGGGCCGGAAACACCATATATTTT. It translates to CASSYPGDRAGNTIYF.